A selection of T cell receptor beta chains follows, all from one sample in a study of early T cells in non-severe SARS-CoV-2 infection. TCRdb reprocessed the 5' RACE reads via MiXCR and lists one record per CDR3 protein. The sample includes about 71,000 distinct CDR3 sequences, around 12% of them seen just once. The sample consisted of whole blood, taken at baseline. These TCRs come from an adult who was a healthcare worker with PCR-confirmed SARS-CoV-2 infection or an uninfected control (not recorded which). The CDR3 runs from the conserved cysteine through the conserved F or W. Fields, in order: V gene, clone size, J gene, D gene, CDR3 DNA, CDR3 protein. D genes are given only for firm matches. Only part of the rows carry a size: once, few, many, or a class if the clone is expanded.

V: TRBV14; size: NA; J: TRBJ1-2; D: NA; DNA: TGTGCCAGCAGCAGGACGGTCTATGGCTACACCTTC; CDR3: CASSRTVYGYTF
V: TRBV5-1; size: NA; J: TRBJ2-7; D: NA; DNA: TGCGCCAGCACTGGCCCAGGGGCAACCTACGAGCAGTACTTC; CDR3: CASTGPGATYEQYF
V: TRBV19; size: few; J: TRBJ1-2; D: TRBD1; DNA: TGTGCCAGTAAGACAGGGAGCTATGGCTACACCTTC; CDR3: CASKTGSYGYTF
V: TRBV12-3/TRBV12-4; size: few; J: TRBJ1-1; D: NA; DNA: TGTGCCAGCAGATTAGAGGGCAGTAGAGCTTTCTTT; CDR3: CASRLEGSRAFF
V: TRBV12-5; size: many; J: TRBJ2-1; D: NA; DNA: TGTGCTAGTGGTTTGGAGGACAACGATGAGCAGTTCTTC; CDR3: CASGLEDNDEQFF
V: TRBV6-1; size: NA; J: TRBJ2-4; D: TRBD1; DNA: TGTGCCAGCAGTGGGGGGACAGTAGCCAAAAACATTCAGTACTTC; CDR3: CASSGGTVAKNIQYF
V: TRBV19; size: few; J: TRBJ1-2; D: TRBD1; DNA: TGTGCCAGTAGCTGGGACAGGGGCTATGGCTACACCTTC; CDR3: CASSWDRGYGYTF
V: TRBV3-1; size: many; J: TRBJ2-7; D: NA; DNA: TGTGCCAGCAGCCAGCGCCTTCGGTCGTCCGGGACCTACGAGCAGTACTTC; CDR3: CASSQRLRSSGTYEQYF
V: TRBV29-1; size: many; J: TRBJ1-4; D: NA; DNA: TGCAGCGTTGATCTCGGTGGAAGGGAAAAACTGTTTTTT; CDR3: CSVDLGGREKLFF
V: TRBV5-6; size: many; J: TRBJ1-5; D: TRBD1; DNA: TGTGCCAGCAGCTTAAGGCGTTCGGGACAGGGGGCTATCCAGCCCCAGCATTTT; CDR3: CASSLRRSGQGAIQPQHF
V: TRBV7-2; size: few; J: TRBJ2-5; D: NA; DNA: TGTGCCAGCAGCTTCCCAGGAGGGAGGGAGACCCAGTACTTC; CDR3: CASSFPGGRETQYF
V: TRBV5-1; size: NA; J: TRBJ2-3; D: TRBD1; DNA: TGCGCCAGCAGCAGGGGGCAGGGACCCCCCACAGATACGCAGTATTTT; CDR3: CASSRGQGPPTDTQYF
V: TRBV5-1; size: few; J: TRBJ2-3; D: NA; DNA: TGCGCCAGCAGCGCACCGGGACAAGGAGAAGATACGCAGTATTTT; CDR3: CASSAPGQGEDTQYF
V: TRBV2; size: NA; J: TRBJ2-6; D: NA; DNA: TGTGCCAGCAGTCCCTCTTGGGCCAACGTCCTGACTTTC; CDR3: CASSPSWANVLTF
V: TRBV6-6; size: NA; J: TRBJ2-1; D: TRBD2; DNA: TGTGCCAGCAGTTGGGGGAGGGCCCACAATGAGCAGTTCTTC; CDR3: CASSWGRAHNEQFF
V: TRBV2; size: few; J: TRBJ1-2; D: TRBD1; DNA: TGTGCCAGCAGTGTGGGGGACAGGGGCTATGGCTACACCTTC; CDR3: CASSVGDRGYGYTF
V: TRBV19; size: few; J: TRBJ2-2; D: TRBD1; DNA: TGTGCCACTGCGGGGACAGGGTGGACCGGGGAGCTGTTTTTT; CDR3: CATAGTGWTGELFF
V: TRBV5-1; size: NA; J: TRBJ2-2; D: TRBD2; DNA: TGCGCCAGCAGCTTACTAGCGGGCCTCACCACCGGGGAGCTGTTTTTT; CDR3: CASSLLAGLTTGELFF
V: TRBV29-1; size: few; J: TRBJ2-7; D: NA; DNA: TGCAGCGCTTGGCAACCTCGTCCTTACGAGCAGTACTTC; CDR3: CSAWQPRPYEQYF
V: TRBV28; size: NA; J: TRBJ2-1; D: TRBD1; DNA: TGTGCCAGCAGTTTCTTACAGGGGGCGGAAGATGAGCAGTTCTTC; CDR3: CASSFLQGAEDEQFF
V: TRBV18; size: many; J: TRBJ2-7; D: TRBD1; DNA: TGTGCCAGCTCACCAGGACAGGTGGGGACCTACGAGCAGTACTTC; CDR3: CASSPGQVGTYEQYF
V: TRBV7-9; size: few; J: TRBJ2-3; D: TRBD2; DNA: TGTGCCAGCAGCCCGCCGGCGGGGCGGGGGGGCCACCGGGTGGATACGCAGTATTTT; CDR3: CASSPPAGRGGHRVDTQYF
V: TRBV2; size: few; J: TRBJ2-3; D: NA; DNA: TGTGCCAGCAGTGATAGAGGAGGCACAGATACGCAGTATTTT; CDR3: CASSDRGGTDTQYF
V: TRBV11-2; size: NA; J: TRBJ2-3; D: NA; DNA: TGTGCCAGCAGCTTCCCTGAGAATACGCAGTATTTT; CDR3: CASSFPENTQYF
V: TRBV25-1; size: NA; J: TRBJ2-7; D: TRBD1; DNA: TGTGCCAGTCAAAGCCCCGGGACAGGCCACTACGAGCAGTACTTC; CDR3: CASQSPGTGHYEQYF
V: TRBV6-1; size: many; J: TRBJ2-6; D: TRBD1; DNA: TGTGCCAGCACCCCCGGCAGGGGGCGGACTGGGGCCAACGTCCTGACTTTC; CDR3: CASTPGRGRTGANVLTF
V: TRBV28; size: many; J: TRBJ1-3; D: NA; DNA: TGTGCCAGCAGTTTAAGCGTGGTGCGAGGAAACACCATATATTTT; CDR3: CASSLSVVRGNTIYF
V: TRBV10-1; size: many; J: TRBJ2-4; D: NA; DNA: TGCGCCAGCAGTGGACAGCTAGCCAAAAACATTCAGTACTTC; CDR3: CASSGQLAKNIQYF
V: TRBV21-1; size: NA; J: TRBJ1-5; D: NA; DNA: TGTGCCAGCAGTACCCGCGGGGACAGCTCTTTACGGAGCAATCAGCCCCAGCATTTT; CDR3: CASSTRGDSSLRSNQPQHF
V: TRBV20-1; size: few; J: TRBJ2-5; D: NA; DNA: TGCAGTGCTAGAGATCCGGGGGAAGAAGAGACCCAGTACTTC; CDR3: CSARDPGEEETQYF
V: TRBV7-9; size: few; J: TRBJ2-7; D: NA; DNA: TGTGCCAGCAGCCCGCCCGGGACGGATAGCTACGAGCAGTACTTC; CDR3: CASSPPGTDSYEQYF
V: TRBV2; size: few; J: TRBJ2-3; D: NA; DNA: TGTGCCACCCGGAGGCGGAGGGGCCCAGATACGCAGTATTTT; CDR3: CATRRRRGPDTQYF
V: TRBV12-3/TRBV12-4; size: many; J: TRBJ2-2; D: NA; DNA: TGTGCCAGCAGCCACCAATCGGGGATCGGGGAGCTGTTTTTT; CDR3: CASSHQSGIGELFF
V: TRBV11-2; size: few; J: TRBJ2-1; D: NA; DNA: TGTGCCAGCAGCTTATTCAGGTCCAATGAGCAGTTCTTC; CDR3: CASSLFRSNEQFF
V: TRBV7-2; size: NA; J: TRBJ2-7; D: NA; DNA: TGTGCCAGCAGCTTATGGCCGGGTAGACCCCCCTACGAGCAGTACTTC; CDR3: CASSLWPGRPPYEQYF
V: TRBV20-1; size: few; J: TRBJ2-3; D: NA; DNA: TGCAGTGCTAGAGGGACCACAGATACGCAGTATTTT; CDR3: CSARGTTDTQYF
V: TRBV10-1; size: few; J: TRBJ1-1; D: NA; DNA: TGCGCCAGCACCCCGGACGGGAACACTGAAGCTTTCTTT; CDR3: CASTPDGNTEAFF
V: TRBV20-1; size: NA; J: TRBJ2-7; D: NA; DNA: TGCAGTGCTCGTACTTTAAGAGAGCAGTACTTC; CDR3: CSARTLREQYF
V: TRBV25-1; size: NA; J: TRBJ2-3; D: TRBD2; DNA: TGTGCCAGTGAGCGGGGTAGCACAGATACGCAGTATTTT; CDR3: CASERGSTDTQYF
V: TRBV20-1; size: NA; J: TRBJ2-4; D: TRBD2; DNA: TGCAGTGCCATTCTAGCGGACCAAAACATTCAGTACTTC; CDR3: CSAILADQNIQYF
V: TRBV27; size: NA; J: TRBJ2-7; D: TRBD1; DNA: TGTGCCAGCAGTAAAGGGACAGGGTCTTCGGGTGAGCAGTACTTC; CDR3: CASSKGTGSSGEQYF